Below, 27 T cell receptor beta chains from the same sample are listed, as sequenced in a study of blood T cells in healthy people across ages. With a J-beta primer mix and a sample-barcoded 5' primer, a second PCR ran about 6 to 11 cycles. TCRdb re-derived calls from the 5' RACE reads in MiXCR, one entry per CDR3 protein. The sample carries around 800,000 distinct CDR3 sequences, about half recorded once. Sequencing was done on a sample of blood. These receptor sequences come from a man aged 80 or over in good health.

V is TRBV5-1 and J is TRBJ2-5; 10 bases match TRBD2. V trimming: 4 bases; J trimming: 4 bases; junction bases outside the gene matches: 4. CDR3 length: 14 amino acids. The germline V gene has CDR1 SGHRS and CDR2 YFSETQ. CDR3 nucleotide sequence: TGCGCCAGCAGCGTGCGGACTAGCGGAGAGACCCAGTACTTC. Amino acid sequence: CASSVRTSGETQYF.

Details on this clonotype: This may stem from a read error, because a much larger clone lies one nucleotide away. The CDR3 is CASSVDRSTDTQYF. The CDR3 DNA is TGTGCCAGCAGCGTAGATCGGAGCACAGATACGCAGTATTTT. V usage is TRBV7-2 and J usage is TRBJ2-3; D ambiguous. Trimming shortened V by 5 bases and J by 0 bases, and 9 bases separated the two germline ends. CDR3 size: 14 residues. Germline values: CDR1 SGHTA, CDR2 FQGNSA.

This clonotype was picked up a small number of times. V and J are TRBV5-6 and TRBJ1-1; D may be TRBD1 (6 bases). This CDR3 comprises 13 residues. Germline V gene data show CDR1 as SGHDT and CDR2 as YYEEEE. V was pared by 4 bases and J by 1 base, with 8 bases between. CDR3 nucleotides: TGTGCCAGCAGCGAGGACAGGAACACTGAAGCTTTCTTT. Encoded protein: CASSEDRNTEAFF.

CDR3 amino acids: CASRSLRGEGPSNEQYF. CDR3 in DNA: TGTGCCAGCAGGTCTCTCAGGGGGGAGGGCCCATCCAATGAGCAGTACTTC. The genes are TRBV12-3 or TRBV12-4 and TRBJ2-5; perhaps D is TRBD1 or TRBD2 (7 bases each). The CDR3 consists of 17 residues. The V and J ends lost 6 bases and 11 bases respectively, with 31 bases between them.

The chain links TRBV10-3 to TRBJ2-3, with 9 bases aligning to TRBD1. Germline V lookup: CDR1 ENHRY, CDR2 SYGVKD. This CDR3 is built from 15 residues. Trimming removed 5 bases from V and 1 base from J; junction bases left unmatched: 4. In nucleotides, the CDR3 is TGTGCCATCAGTAGGGACAGGGTGGGCACAGATACGCAGTATTTT. Amino acids: CAISRDRVGTDTQYF.

This rearrangement joins TRBV11-3 to TRBJ2-1, with 8 positions matching TRBD2. Germline V CDR1 and CDR2: SGHNT, YENEEA. CDR3 length equals 15 residues. V trimming: 1 base; J trimming: 4 bases; junction bases outside the gene matches: 3. DNA of the CDR3: TGTGCCAGCAGCTTAGTGCCGGGAGGGTACAATGAGCAGTTCTTC. It yields the protein CASSLVPGGYNEQFF.

This chain uses TRBV12-3 or TRBV12-4 with TRBJ2-5; 10 nucleotides line up with TRBD2. V gave up 4 bases and J gave up 3 bases; unmatched junction bases: 11. This CDR3 has 17 amino acids. The chain's CDR3 is CASSSSGRAGKEETQYF. Here the CDR3 DNA reads TGTGCCAGCAGTTCCAGCGGGAGGGCCGGTAAGGAAGAGACCCAGTACTTC.

This clonotype was detected only a few times. J is TRBJ2-6 and V is TRBV27; 12 bases are shared with TRBD1. The CDR3 contains 21 residues. CDR1 and CDR2 (germline): MNHEY, SMNVEV (reference sequence). With V trimmed by 0 bases and J by 3 bases, 12 bases remained unmatched. This CDR3 reads CASSLSPTQGTGGLGANVLTF. DNA for the CDR3: TGTGCCAGCAGTTTATCCCCGACACAGGGGACAGGGGGCCTTGGGGCCAACGTCCTGACTTTC.

The sample holds a few counts of this clonotype. This chain connects TRBV21-1 to TRBJ2-5; the table's D call, TRBD2, has no DNA check behind it. TRBV21-1 has pseudogene status. The CDR3 has 16 amino acids. The CDR3 DNA reads as TGTGCCAGCAGCAAAGCCCCGCTAGCGGGAGCGGAGACCCAGTACTTC. This encodes CASSKAPLAGAETQYF.

The chain couples TRBV5-1 to TRBJ1-3; no clear D. Between the trimmed V and J ends, which lost 7 bases and 6 bases, there was a span of 20 bases. Germline lookup yields CDR1 SGHRS and CDR2 YFSETQ. This CDR3 has 15 amino acids. The CDR3 here is CASRTDVTQENTIYF. The CDR3 coding sequence is TGCGCCAGCCGAACGGACGTAACTCAGGAAAACACCATATATTTT. The full variable domain, completed using reference TRBV5-1 and TRBJ1-3, is KAGVTQTPRYLIKTRGQQVTLSCSPISGHRSVSWYQQTPGQGLQFLFEYFSETQRNKGNFPGRFSGRQFSNSRSEMNVSTLELGDSALYLCASRTDVTQENTIYFGEGSWLTVV.

In its sample, this clonotype ranks as medium-sized (0.01 to 0.1%). The J gene is TRBJ2-1, the V gene TRBV20-1; D not certain. This CDR3 is 13 amino acids long. Looked up from germline, CDR1 is DFQATT and CDR2 is SNEGSKA (reference sequence). The ends were cut back, 0 bases at V and 4 bases at J, with 7 bases in the middle. This CDR3 is CSARDGYYNEQFF. Written as DNA, the CDR3 is TGCAGTGCTAGAGACGGGTATTACAATGAGCAGTTCTTC.

This clonotype appeared once. The chain couples TRBV20-1 to TRBJ1-5; TRBD1 is a possible D gene (6 bases). The CDR3 is 14 amino acids. From germline, CDR1 is DFQATT and CDR2 SNEGSKA (reference sequence). Trimming pared 6 bases from V and 2 bases from J, leaving 14 bases between. The CDR3 region has the DNA TGCAGTGCGGCTGCAGGGGCTGGCAATCAGCCCCAGCATTTT. Its translation is CSAAAGAGNQPQHF.

This sequence joins TRBV29-1 and TRBJ2-1; 9 bases are shared with TRBD1. The CDR3 is 14 residues long. The ends lost 4 bases at V and 3 bases at J; junction bases unmatched: 4. CDR1 is SQVTM and CDR2 is ANQGSEA in the germline V gene. CDR3 protein: CSVVKDRGYNEQFF. The CDR3 DNA follows: TGCAGCGTTGTGAAGGACAGGGGCTACAATGAGCAGTTCTTC.

This clonotype was recorded a few times. The rearrangement links TRBV4-2 to TRBJ2-1; D is possibly TRBD2 (5 bases). This CDR3 region has 15 residues. Germline CDR1 reads LGHNA; CDR2 reads YNFKEQ. V lost 2 bases, J lost 4 bases, and 12 bases lay in between. The CDR3 region is CASSQLSGGYNEQFF. The CDR3 DNA reads TGTGCCAGCAGCCAACTAAGCGGAGGTTACAATGAGCAGTTCTTC.

The chain is built from TRBV6-2 or TRBV6-3 and TRBJ2-1, with TRBD2 identical over 7 bases. The CDR3 is 19 residues long. CDR1 and CDR2 from the germline V gene are MNHEY and SVGEGT. After removal of 7 bases from V and 3 bases from J, the junction contained 21 bases not matched to a gene. The DNA of the CDR3 is TGTGCCAGCAAGATCGGTGTCATCCTAGCGGAATATTTCTACAATGAGCAGTTCTTC. As protein: CASKIGVILAEYFYNEQFF.

Remarks on this clonotype: A read error may explain this, as a much larger clone is one base away. The chain is built from TRBV6-6 and TRBJ1-1; D ambiguous. Germline V gives CDR1 MNHNY, CDR2 SVGAGI (reference sequence). The CDR3 length is 13 residues. CDR3 in DNA: TGTGCCAGCAGCTTACGGCAGAACGCTGAAGCTTTCTTT. Protein product: CASSLRQNAEAFF.

This rearrangement joins TRBV29-1 to TRBJ2-7; 7 bases fit TRBD1. The DNA end lines up better with TRBJ2-5; the J call may be wrong. The CDR3 is made up of 14 amino acids. From germline, CDR1 is SQVTM and CDR2 ANQGSEA. For the CDR3, the DNA is TGCAGCGTTGAAAAGGGGGCAGGGGTGGAGACCCAGTACTTC. It encodes CSVEKGAGVETQYF.

CDR3 in amino acids: CASRQGPNSPLHF. DNA for the CDR3: TGCGCCAGCAGACAGGGACCGAATTCACCCCTCCACTTT. This rearrangement joins TRBV5-1 to TRBJ1-6; the D gene is possibly TRBD1 (6 bases). The CDR3 loop spans 13 amino acids. V was cut by 5 bases and J by 7 bases, with 10 bases left in between. The germline CDR1 and CDR2 sequences are SGHRS and YFSETQ.

CDR3 DNA: TGCGCCAGCAGCCAAGGGATCACAAACTATGGCTACACCTTC. It yields the protein CASSQGITNYGYTF. This rearrangement joins TRBV4-3 to TRBJ1-2, with D unclear. The CDR3 covers 14 residues. V dropped 1 base and J dropped 2 bases, with 8 bases sitting between them. Germline CDR1 and CDR2: LGHNA and YSLEER.

At least ten counts were recorded for this clonotype. The CDR3 reads CASVPGGDNEQFF. CDR3 nucleotide sequence: TGTGCCAGCGTGCCGGGAGGGGACAATGAGCAGTTCTTC. The chain recombines TRBV6-2 or TRBV6-3 with TRBJ2-1; 8 bases fit TRBD2. Germline CDR1 and CDR2: MNHEY and SVGEGT. The CDR3 runs 13 residues. The trim removed 8 bases at V and 5 bases at J, leaving 5 bases unmatched.

The rearrangement links TRBV19 to TRBJ2-5; maybe TRBD2 (5 bases). V lost 5 bases and J lost 13, with 23 bases in between. Germline lookup yields CDR1 LNHDA and CDR2 SQIVND (reference sequence). The CDR3 loop spans 14 amino acids. The CDR3 region has the DNA TGTGCCAGTAGTCATCTCGGGATTCTCTACGAGCGGTACTTC. Its translation: CASSHLGILYERYF.

The V call is TRBV6-2 or TRBV6-3, the J call TRBJ2-5; 7 nucleotides agree with TRBD2. This CDR3 has 15 amino acids. Trimming removed 7 bases from V and 2 bases from J; junction bases left unmatched: 10. Germline V gene data show CDR1 as MNHEY and CDR2 as SVGEGT. CDR3 DNA: TGTGCCAGCAAGAAGGCGGGAGAGTTACAAGAGACCCAGTACTTC. This gives the protein CASKKAGELQETQYF.

This clonotype turned up a few times. The chain couples TRBV7-2 to TRBJ2-7; the D gene is possibly TRBD1 (5 bases). The end of the DNA aligns better with TRBJ2-4, so the J call may be wrong. The CDR3 consists of 14 residues. Germline V CDR1 and CDR2: SGHTA, FQGNSA. The CDR3 loop is CASSLAPGFDIQYF. Here the CDR3 DNA reads TGTGCCAGCAGCTTAGCGCCAGGGTTTGACATTCAGTACTTC.

The genes are TRBV12-3 or TRBV12-4 and TRBJ1-1, with unresolved D. The ends were cut back, 4 bases at V and 0 bases at J, with 12 bases in the middle. This CDR3 is built from 15 residues. In DNA, the CDR3 is TGTGCCAGCAGTTCCTCGGGGTTCATGAACACTGAAGCTTTCTTT. Protein: CASSSSGFMNTEAFF.

This clonotype was seen at least ten times. The chain combines TRBV5-1 with TRBJ2-3, with 9 bases identical to TRBD1. This CDR3 has 14 residues. CDR1 is SGHRS, CDR2 YFSETQ, per germline. V lost 0 bases and J lost 5; bases outside the gene matches: 1. The CDR3 loop reads CASSLDRGQDTQYF. CDR3 DNA sequence: TGCGCCAGCAGCTTGGACAGGGGGCAAGATACGCAGTATTTT.

The gene calls are TRBV6-4 and TRBJ2-1; 7 nucleotides align to TRBD1. Losses at the gene ends were 6 bases for V and 12 bases for J; bases not matched to a gene: 8. Germline loops: CDR1 MRHNA, CDR2 SNTAGT. CDR3 length: 12 amino acids. The CDR3 protein is CASSATGWAQFF. The CDR3 region has the DNA TGTGCCAGCAGCGCGACAGGGTGGGCGCAGTTCTTC.

The J gene is TRBJ1-1, the V gene TRBV29-1; D not certain. With 5 bases removed from V and 0 bases from J, the gap between germline ends came to 4 bases. The germline V gene encodes CDR1 SQVTM and CDR2 ANQGSEA. This CDR3 has 11 residues. The CDR3 nucleotides read TGCAGCGTTTTACTGAACACTGAAGCTTTCTTT. Its translation is CSVLLNTEAFF. The complete variable domain, with remaining parts taken from reference TRBV29-1 and TRBJ1-1, reads SAVISQKPSRDICQRGTSLTIQCQVDSQVTMMFWYRQQPGQSLTLIATANQGSEATYESGFVIDKFPISRPNLTFSTLTVSNMSPEDSSIYLCSVLLNTEAFFGQGTRLTVV.